Detailed here is one T cell receptor (beta chain). The data derive from a study of neurological immune-mediated disorders. Each CDR3 protein is one row after TCRdb ran MiXCR on the 5' RACE reads. The profile shows 75,000 to 90,000 distinct CDR3 sequences, about 9.4% of them singletons. The CDR3 length is 14 residues. Unmatched junction bases numbered 7, after V lost 8 bases and J lost 7 bases. Germline V CDR1 and CDR2: MDHEN, SYDVKM. This sequence was found in a man in his forties in good health. The sequenced sample was PBMCs. V gene TRBV28 combines with J gene TRBJ2-2; the match to TRBD1 covers 10 bases. The CDR3 DNA is TGTGCCAGCGGCGGACAGGGGGGAGGCGGGGAGCTGTTTTTT. This translates into CASGGQGGGGELFF.